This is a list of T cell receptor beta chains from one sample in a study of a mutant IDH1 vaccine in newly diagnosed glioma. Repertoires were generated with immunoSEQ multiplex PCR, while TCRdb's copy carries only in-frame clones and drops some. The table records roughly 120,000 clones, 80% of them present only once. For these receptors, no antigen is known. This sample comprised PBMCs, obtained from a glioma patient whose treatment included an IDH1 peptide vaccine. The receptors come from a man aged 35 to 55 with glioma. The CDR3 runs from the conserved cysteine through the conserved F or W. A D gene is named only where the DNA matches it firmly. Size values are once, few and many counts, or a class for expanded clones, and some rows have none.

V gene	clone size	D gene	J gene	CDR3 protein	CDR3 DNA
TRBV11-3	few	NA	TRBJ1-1	CASSLEGGTEAFF	TGTGCCAGCAGCTTAGAAGGGGGCACTGAAGCTTTCTTT
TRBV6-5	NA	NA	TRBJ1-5	CASNIGDQPQHF	TGTGCCAGCAACATAGGGGATCAGCCCCAGCATTTT
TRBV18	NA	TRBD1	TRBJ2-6	CASSPLRQGDSGANVLTF	TGTGCCAGCTCACCATTGCGACAGGGAGACTCTGGGGCCAACGTCCTGACTTTC
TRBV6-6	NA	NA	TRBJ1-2	CASSYVRSNYGYTF	TGTGCCAGCAGTTACGTCAGATCTAACTATGGCTACACCTTC
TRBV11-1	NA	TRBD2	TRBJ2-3	CASNNGASGFPDTQYF	TGTGCCAGCAACAACGGGGCTAGCGGGTTCCCAGATACGCAGTATTTT
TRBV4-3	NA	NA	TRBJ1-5	CASSQELGLGQPQHF	TGCGCCAGCAGCCAAGAACTCGGGTTGGGTCAGCCCCAGCATTTT
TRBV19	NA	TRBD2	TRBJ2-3	CASRPQGGPLSDTQYF	TGTGCCAGTAGGCCGCAGGGAGGGCCCCTCTCAGATACGCAGTATTTT
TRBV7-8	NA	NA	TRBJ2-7	CASSLAAGGYEQYF	TGTGCCAGCAGCTTAGCGGCAGGCGGTTACGAGCAGTACTTC
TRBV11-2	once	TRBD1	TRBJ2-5	CASSLGDRGVETQYF	TGTGCCAGCAGCTTAGGCGACAGGGGAGTGGAGACCCAGTACTTC
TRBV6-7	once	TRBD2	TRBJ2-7	CASSPRLAGQLIEQYF	TGTGCCAGCAGTCCGCGACTAGCGGGCCAACTAATCGAGCAGTACTTC
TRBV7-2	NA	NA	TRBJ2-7	CASSLGGPYEQYF	TGTGCCAGCAGCTTAGGCGGGCCCTACGAGCAGTACTTC
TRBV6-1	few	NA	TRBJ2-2	CASSDQTAGELFF	TGTGCCAGCAGTGATCAAACGGCCGGGGAGCTGTTTTTT
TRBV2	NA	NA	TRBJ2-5	CASSEAQGGRKETQYF	TGTGCCAGCAGTGAAGCGCAAGGGGGGCGAAAAGAGACCCAGTACTTC
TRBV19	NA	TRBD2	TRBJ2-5	CASSTGGLAGGETQYF	TGTGCCAGTAGTACCGGAGGCCTAGCGGGGGGAGAGACCCAGTACTTC
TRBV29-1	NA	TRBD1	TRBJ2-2	CSVTGQLNTGELFF	TGCAGCGTTACGGGACAGTTGAACACCGGGGAGCTGTTTTTT
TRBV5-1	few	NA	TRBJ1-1	CASSNRRDLTEAFF	TGCGCCAGCAGCAACCGCAGGGACTTGACTGAAGCTTTCTTT
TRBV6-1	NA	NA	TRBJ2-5	CASGYGTQYF	TGTGCCAGCGGATACGGGACCCAGTACTTC
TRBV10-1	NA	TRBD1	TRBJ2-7	CASSEGTGNDEQYF	TGCGCCAGCAGTGAAGGGACAGGGAACGACGAGCAGTACTTC
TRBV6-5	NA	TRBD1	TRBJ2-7	CASSPGTEHYEQYF	TGTGCCAGCAGTCCCGGGACAGAGCACTACGAGCAGTACTTC
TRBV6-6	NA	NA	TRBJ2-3	CASSYRDTQYF	TGTGCCAGCAGTTACCGGGATACGCAGTATTTT
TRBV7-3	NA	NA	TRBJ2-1	CASSTPGYNEQFF	TGTGCCAGCAGCACCCCAGGGTACAATGAGCAGTTCTTC
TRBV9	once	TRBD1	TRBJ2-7	CASSVAWTGSYEQYF	TGTGCCAGCAGCGTAGCCTGGACAGGGTCCTACGAGCAGTACTTC
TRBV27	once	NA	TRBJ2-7	CASSLRGQSYEQYF	TGTGCCAGCAGTTTACGGGGGCAGAGCTACGAGCAGTACTTC
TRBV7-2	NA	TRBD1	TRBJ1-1	CASSLGTGGQGTEAFF	TGTGCCAGCAGCTTAGGGACAGGGGGCCAGGGGACTGAAGCTTTCTTT
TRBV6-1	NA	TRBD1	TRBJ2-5	CASSEWGTGAETQYF	TGTGCCAGCAGTGAGTGGGGGACAGGTGCGGAGACCCAGTACTTC
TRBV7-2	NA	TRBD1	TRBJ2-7	CASSLVGTGDEQYF	TGTGCCAGCAGCTTAGTGGGGACAGGGGACGAGCAGTACTTC
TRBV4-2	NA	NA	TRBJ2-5	CASSPGANVQETQYF	TGTGCCAGCAGCCCGGGGGCTAATGTACAAGAGACCCAGTACTTC
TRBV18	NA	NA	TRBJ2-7	CASSPPSVRGRLYEQYF	TGTGCCAGCTCACCACCCTCTGTAAGGGGACGTCTCTACGAGCAGTACTTC
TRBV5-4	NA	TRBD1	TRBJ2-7	CASSSRDRHEQYF	TGTGCCAGCAGCTCCCGGGACAGACACGAGCAGTACTTC
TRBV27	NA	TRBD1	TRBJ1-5	CASRITGGRDQPQHF	TGTGCCAGCAGAATAACAGGGGGTCGCGATCAGCCCCAGCATTTT
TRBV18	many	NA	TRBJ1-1	CASSSGIGAEAFF	TGTGCCAGCTCATCGGGGATAGGTGCTGAAGCTTTCTTT
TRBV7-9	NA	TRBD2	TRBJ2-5	CASSFWGGGLPGETQYF	TGTGCCAGCAGCTTCTGGGGGGGAGGTCTCCCTGGGGAGACCCAGTACTTC
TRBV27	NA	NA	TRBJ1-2	CASSFSRGGGYTF	TGTGCCAGCAGTTTTTCCAGGGGTGGAGGCTACACCTTC